The rows below give T cell receptor beta chains drawn from one sample of a study of response to subunit inactivated influenza vaccine. TCRdb called the RT-PCR reads again in MiXCR, with one record for every CDR3 protein. The sample carries around 790,000 distinct CDR3 sequences, 21% recorded once. The source material was PBMCs from blood, sampled approximately 5 days after vaccination. The receptor set was obtained from a man between 50 and 59 years old who received an inactivated influenza vaccine. Each CDR3 is given with its conserved first and last residue. The D gene is left open where the match is weak. Clone size is given for some rows only: seen once, a few or many times, or a class if the clone is expanded.

>TRBJ2-7|TRBV7-9|TRBD1|once
CASSGNRGDEQYF
TGTGCCAGCAGCGGGAACAGGGGCGACGAGCAGTACTTC
>TRBJ1-2|TRBV6-5|.|.
CASRVGNYGYTF
TGTGCCAGCAGGGTGGGCAACTATGGCTACACCTTC
>TRBJ2-7|TRBV20-1|.|.
CSAKDIQATYEQYF
TGCAGTGCCAAAGACATACAGGCGACCTACGAGCAGTACTTC
>TRBJ1-4|TRBV20-1|.|few
CSARSGGGAEKLFF
TGCAGTGCTAGATCGGGCGGCGGGGCGGAAAAACTGTTTTTT
>TRBJ2-2|TRBV27|TRBD2|.
CASSLKKRQNRGSGELFF
TGTGCCAGCAGCTTAAAGAAAAGGCAAAACCGCGGGAGCGGGGAGCTGTTTTTT
>TRBJ2-1|TRBV24-1|TRBD2|few
CATSDPGRYNEQFF
TGTGCAACCAGTGACCCCGGGAGGTACAATGAGCAGTTCTTC
>TRBJ2-2|TRBV20-1|.|.
CSASRTGQNTGELFF
TGCAGTGCTAGCCGGACTGGTCAAAACACCGGGGAGCTGTTTTTT
>TRBJ2-4|TRBV5-1|.|few
CASSVGEAKNIQYF
TGCGCCAGCAGCGTGGGGGAGGCCAAAAACATTCAGTACTTC
>TRBJ2-7|TRBV7-9|.|.
CASSLWHEQYF
TGTGCCAGCAGCTTATGGCACGAGCAGTACTTC
>TRBJ2-1|TRBV9|TRBD2|few
CASSAAGGLNEQFF
TGTGCCAGCAGCGCGGCGGGAGGGTTAAATGAGCAGTTCTTC
>TRBJ2-5|TRBV6-2/TRBV6-3|.|.
CASGTLETQYF
TGTGCCAGCGGCACTCTGGAGACCCAGTACTTC
>TRBJ1-1|TRBV7-8|TRBD1|.
CASSLIRDRAVEAFF
TGTGCCAGCAGCTTAATTAGGGACAGGGCAGTTGAAGCTTTCTTT
>TRBJ2-7|TRBV27|.|few
CASSLSIGADLYEQYF
TGTGCCAGCAGTTTATCCATCGGGGCCGACCTCTACGAGCAGTACTTC
>TRBJ2-2|TRBV12-3/TRBV12-4|.|.
CASSSPWTNTGELFF
TGTGCCAGCAGTTCCCCCTGGACGAACACCGGGGAGCTGTTTTTT
>TRBJ1-5|TRBV20-1|.|.
CSAVLPAGWQPQHF
TGCAGTGCTGTTCTCCCCGCAGGGTGGCAGCCCCAGCATTTT
>TRBJ2-7|TRBV20-1|TRBD1|.
CSARESQGAGSEQYF
TGCAGTGCTAGAGAAAGCCAGGGGGCAGGGAGCGAGCAGTACTTC
>TRBJ1-5|TRBV24-1|.|.
CATQDYSNQPQHF
TGTGCCACTCAGGATTATAGCAATCAGCCCCAGCATTTT
>TRBJ2-4|TRBV20-1|.|few
CSARRAIENIQYF
TGCAGTGCTAGGAGGGCTATAGAGAACATTCAGTACTTC
>TRBJ2-7|TRBV5-1|TRBD2|.
CASSVLGGESYEQYF
TGCGCCAGCAGCGTCCTCGGGGGGGAGAGCTACGAGCAGTACTTC
>TRBJ2-3|TRBV12-3/TRBV12-4|TRBD2|once
CASSSAGGPPDTQYF
TGTGCCAGCAGCTCAGCGGGAGGGCCGCCAGATACGCAGTATTTT
>TRBJ2-5|TRBV6-5|.|few
CASSYSRGGRETQYF
TGTGCCAGCAGTTACTCGAGGGGGGGACGTGAGACCCAGTACTTC
>TRBJ1-1|TRBV7-9|.|few
CASSTTTSEQTEAFF
TGTGCCAGCAGCACTACGACAAGTGAACAAACTGAAGCTTTCTTT
>TRBJ1-6|TRBV27|TRBD1|few
CASKGQLDNSPLHF
TGTGCCAGCAAGGGACAGCTTGATAATTCACCCCTCCACTTT
>TRBJ2-5|TRBV4-3|.|.
CASSQETARETQYF
TGCGCCAGCAGCCAAGAAACAGCTCGAGAGACCCAGTACTTC
>TRBJ2-5|TRBV20-1|.|few
CSAREEVVVGETQYF
TGCAGTGCTAGAGAAGAAGTAGTCGTCGGGGAGACCCAGTACTTC
>TRBJ1-4|TRBV28|TRBD1|.
CASSIPGQGLEKLFF
TGTGCCAGCAGTATCCCAGGACAGGGCTTGGAAAAACTGTTTTTT
>TRBJ1-6|TRBV2|.|.
CASKGNSPLHF
TGTGCCAGCAAGGGCAATTCACCCCTCCACTTT
>TRBJ2-1|TRBV10-3|.|few
CAISEVGTLSKGNEQFF
TGTGCCATCAGTGAAGTTGGGACCCTTTCAAAGGGGAATGAGCAGTTCTTC
>TRBJ2-3|TRBV19|.|.
CASSAQGITDTQYF
TGTGCCAGTAGTGCACAGGGTATTACAGATACGCAGTATTTT
>TRBJ2-7|TRBV20-1|TRBD2|few
CSAAGLVAYEQYF
TGCAGTGCCGCCGGACTAGTAGCCTACGAGCAGTACTTC
>TRBJ2-2|TRBV18|.|few
CASSVGTGDTGELFF
TGTGCCAGCTCAGTAGGCACAGGCGATACCGGGGAGCTGTTTTTT
>TRBJ1-1|TRBV3-1|.|few
CASSQERRLNTEAFF
TGTGCCAGCAGCCAAGAAAGGCGCCTGAACACTGAAGCTTTCTTT
>TRBJ2-1|TRBV20-1|TRBD2|few
CSARVAGHYNEQFF
TGCAGTGCCCGGGTAGCGGGTCACTACAATGAGCAGTTCTTC
>TRBJ1-1|TRBV4-2|.|.
CASSPSHGDTEAFF
TGTGCCAGCAGCCCCAGCCATGGGGACACTGAAGCTTTCTTT
>TRBJ2-7|TRBV10-3|.|few
CAISDRKTDLYPEQYF
TGTGCCATCAGCGACAGGAAGACAGACCTCTACCCCGAGCAGTACTTC
>TRBJ2-1|TRBV5-1|TRBD1|few
CASSMDRGTYNEQFF
TGCGCCAGCAGCATGGACAGGGGGACCTACAATGAGCAGTTCTTC
>TRBJ2-1|TRBV6-2/TRBV6-3|TRBD2|.
CASSSLAGSRNEQFF
TGTGCCAGCAGTTCCCTAGCGGGGTCGAGAAATGAGCAGTTCTTC
>TRBJ2-3|TRBV29-1|TRBD2|few
CSVDIAGGTDTQYF
TGCAGCGTTGACATAGCGGGGGGCACAGATACGCAGTATTTT
>TRBJ1-1|TRBV6-2/TRBV6-3|.|once
CASSFFRVNTEAFF
TGTGCCAGCAGTTTCTTCAGGGTGAACACTGAAGCTTTCTTT
>TRBJ2-6|TRBV3-1|.|.
CASSHTDSSGANVLTF
TGTGCCAGCAGCCACACCGACAGCTCTGGGGCCAACGTCCTGACTTTC
>TRBJ2-3|TRBV20-1|TRBD2|few
CSGQSGGTQYF
TGCAGTGGGCAGAGCGGGGGTACGCAGTATTTT
>TRBJ2-1|TRBV20-1|TRBD1|.
CSARDVGTGGSYNEQFF
TGCAGTGCTAGAGATGTAGGGACAGGGGGCTCCTACAATGAGCAGTTCTTC
>TRBJ1-1|TRBV28|TRBD1|few
CASSGTGTGLLGTEAFF
TGTGCCAGCAGTGGCACCGGGACAGGACTTCTGGGCACTGAAGCTTTCTTT
>TRBJ1-2|TRBV6-2/TRBV6-3|.|.
CASSFAGAGGYTF
TGTGCCAGCAGTTTTGCTGGGGCGGGCGGCTACACCTTC
>TRBJ1-6|TRBV10-3|TRBD1|.
CAISEGTDNSPLHF
TGTGCCATCAGTGAGGGGACAGATAATTCACCCCTCCACTTT
>TRBJ1-3|TRBV27|.|.
CASSPDLNNREYSAGNTIYF
TGTGCCAGCAGCCCCGACCTCAACAACAGGGAGTACTCCGCGGGAAACACCATATATTTT
>TRBJ2-2|TRBV5-1|.|.
CASSLATTSRTGELFF
TGCGCCAGCAGCTTGGCCACCACTAGTCGCACCGGGGAGCTGTTTTTT
>TRBJ2-1|TRBV7-9|.|few
CASSSPAGARHEQFF
TGTGCCAGCAGCTCTCCCGCAGGAGCGCGCCATGAGCAGTTCTTC
>TRBJ2-2|TRBV20-1|TRBD2|few
CSVEGLAETSDGTGELFF
TGCAGTGTTGAGGGACTAGCGGAGACCTCGGACGGGACCGGGGAGCTGTTTTTT
>TRBJ2-7|TRBV5-1|.|few
CASRYSGIAYEQYF
TGCGCCAGCAGGTATTCCGGAATCGCCTACGAGCAGTACTTC
>TRBJ2-5|TRBV7-8|TRBD1|.
CASSPLRTGKETQYF
TGTGCCAGCAGCCCCCTCAGGACAGGGAAAGAGACCCAGTACTTC
>TRBJ2-7|TRBV18|.|.
CASSPSTGLKEQYF
TGTGCCAGCTCACCAAGTACCGGTCTAAAGGAGCAGTACTTC
>TRBJ2-3|TRBV5-5|.|.
CASSDTHGDPTDTQYF
TGTGCCAGCAGCGATACTCACGGCGACCCCACAGATACGCAGTATTTT
>TRBJ2-2|TRBV4-2|.|few
CASSQELSGRELFF
TGTGCCAGCAGCCAAGAGTTAAGTGGGAGGGAGCTGTTTTTT
>TRBJ2-3|TRBV5-8|TRBD2|.
CASSLGSSGTTDTQYF
TGTGCCAGCAGCTTGGGTTCCAGCGGGACCACAGATACGCAGTATTTT
>TRBJ2-1|TRBV7-7|.|.
CASSLTVPRPNEQFF
TGTGCTAGCAGCCTTACAGTACCGAGGCCCAATGAGCAGTTCTTC
>TRBJ1-2|TRBV12-3/TRBV12-4|.|.
CASSLMVDGYTF
TGTGCCAGCAGTTTAATGGTCGATGGCTACACCTTC
>TRBJ2-7|TRBV7-2|.|few
CASSSQDQYEQYF
TGTGCCAGCAGCTCCCAGGACCAATACGAGCAGTACTTC
>TRBJ2-1|TRBV2|TRBD1|few
CASSDDRGVQQFF
TGTGCCAGCAGTGATGACAGGGGGGTCCAGCAGTTCTTC
>TRBJ1-2|TRBV7-9|.|.
CASSFPETGHNYGYTF
TGTGCCAGCAGCTTTCCCGAGACAGGTCATAACTATGGCTACACCTTC